What follows is one T cell receptor (beta chain) and its context. What it binds is unknown. These data are taken from a study of beta chain features in type 1 diabetes. Study observations and caveats: Significant though moderate, a shortening of TCRB CDR3s appeared in all four CD4+ subsets of Type 1 diabetes patients.

Germline V lookup: CDR1 SGHAT, CDR2 FQNNGV. CDR3 length: 13 residues. V was cut by 3 bases and J by 2 bases, with 7 bases left in between. The entirety of the isolated RNA underwent reverse transcription, so expressed TCRB transcripts were sequenced. Using immunoSEQ multiplex PCR, the repertoire was profiled, and TCRdb retains in-frame clones only, with some absent. The sample contains more than 100,000 clones, roughly 15% of which appear only once. The rearrangement links TRBV11-2 to TRBJ2-5; possible D gene TRBD2, 6 bases. This receptor was identified in a man aged 25-40 years with type 1 diabetes. Sequencing input: central memory CD4+ T cells from blood. The CDR3, as DNA: TGTGCCAGCAGCTTGGGGAGGCAAGAGACCCAGTACTTC. Its translation is CASSLGRQETQYF. The full variable domain, with the rest looked up from reference TRBV11-2 and TRBJ2-5, is EAGVAQSPRYKIIEKRQSVAFWCNPISGHATLYWYQQILGQGPKLLIQFQNNGVVDDSQLPKDRFSAERLKGVDSTLKIQPAKLEDSAVYLCASSLGRQETQYFGPGTRLLVL.